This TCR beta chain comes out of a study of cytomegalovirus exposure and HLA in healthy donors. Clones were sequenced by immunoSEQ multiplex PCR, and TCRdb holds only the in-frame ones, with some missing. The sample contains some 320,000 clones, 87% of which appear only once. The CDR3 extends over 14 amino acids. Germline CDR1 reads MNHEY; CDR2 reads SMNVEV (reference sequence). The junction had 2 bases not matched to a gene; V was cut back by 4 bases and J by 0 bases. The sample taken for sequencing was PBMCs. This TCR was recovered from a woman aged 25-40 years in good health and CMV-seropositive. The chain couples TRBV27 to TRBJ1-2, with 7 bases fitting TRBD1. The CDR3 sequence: CASSWTGTNYGYTF. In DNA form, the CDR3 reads TGTGCCAGCAGTTGGACAGGCACTAACTATGGCTACACCTTC.